The entry that follows covers one T cell receptor (beta chain) sequence. Its antigen is as yet unknown. CDR1 and CDR2 (germline): MDHEN, SYDVKM. This CDR3 region has 15 residues. Researchers prepared the TRB cDNA libraries using 5' RACE with UMI labels. TCRdb re-called the 5' RACE reads; every CDR3 protein appears as one record, without DNA. The table counts about 110,000 distinct CDR3 sequences; over 0.35% lies in the top ten. The entry originates in a study of CXCR3-negative and CXCR3-positive naive CD8 T cells. General study points: With respect to TRBV-TRBJ usage, naive CXCR3-negative and CXCR3-positive cells were similar; memory differed. CXCR3-positive naive cells carried more hydrophobic TRB CDR3s than CXCR3-negative ones. PBMCs showed partially decreased CXCR3 expression after cryopreservation, and most assays used fresh PBMCs.

The sequence came from a human donor in good health. Some clones in this sample may be carry-over from other donors' samples. The chain links TRBV28 to TRBJ1-5; TCRdb outputs TRBD1, but without DNA this stays unchecked. Sequencing was done on a sample of naive CXCR3+ CD8+ T cells from blood. Subset described: CD45RO-CCR7+CD27+CD95- naive CD8+ T cells expressing CXCR3 (TNR3+). The CDR3 is CASRRLLSNDQPQHF.